This T cell receptor beta chain was obtained from a study of shared clonotypes between healthy human individuals (dated by TCRdb to 2020 to 2022). Describing the broader study: The cohort comprised a couple of women and a few men aged 18 to 49 years. For each donor, CD4 naive and CD4 memory were each given three plates, CD8 naive was given two plates, and CD8 memory was given one plate. Per donor, leukapheresis produced somewhere between about 0.94 and 9 billion PBMCs. The study deeply sequenced blood TCR repertoires of about 5 healthy adults to estimate repertoire size and the extent of clonotype sharing between individuals. To increase sequencing depth and limit assay-specific biases, different laboratories used diverse techniques to prepare libraries and sequence TCR repertoires. On the study overall, not on this receptor specifically: When several donors were compared, the shared fraction of clonotypes was roughly 5% for naive CD4, about 4% for naive CD8, 2.3% for memory CD4, and 0.35% to 0.4% for memory CD8. Sampling was limited to blood, and TCR repertoires in tissue likely differ from TCR repertoires in blood. Estimated clonotype richness was generally larger for naive than for memory subsets. Based on pairwise subsampling, the degree of clonotype sharing among donors was expected to be affected by sequencing depth. Rarefaction of sorted-subset datasets indicated incomplete sequencing despite the large sequencing depth. Compared with non-shared clonotypes, the clonotypes found in all four sorted-subset donors had higher generation probabilities. Because the study included a small number of donors, the genetic and exposure-history diversity represented was limited.

TCR CDR3 regions were amplified from genomic DNA by multiplex PCR using the deep immunoSEQ assay. Genomic DNA extracted from each cell subset was distributed evenly over all wells of several immunoSEQ 96-well plates, and each plate served as one replicate. For sorted subsets, each replicate PCR was loaded with about 200 ng genomic DNA, equivalent to approximately 33,000 T cell genomes. Purified libraries were measured with a Qubit 3.0 fluorometer, size-checked on a Bioanalyzer 2100, and measured again with the KAPA Library Quantification kit. Every immunoSEQ 96-well plate was sequenced on a separate single-read 150-cycle Illumina NextSeq 550 flow cell. The study's own analysis went as follows. Because the immunoSEQ output held only junctional sequences and lacked quality scores, the filtering could not match the filtering applied to full-length reads. To assign V/J genes and CDR3, sequences were annotated against IMGT germline references using PyIR, a Python wrapper for IgBLAST v1.9. Reads were removed for weak V/J assignments (E-value above 1e-6), missing CDR3, stop codons, out-of-frame junctions, or ambiguous translated residues. V3J clonotypes were defined as sequences sharing an identical inferred V gene, J gene, and CDR3 amino acid sequence. The percentage overlap between two repertoires was calculated by dividing the number of shared unique clonotypes by the size of the smaller repertoire. RTK rarefaction, the Chao1 estimator, and Recon v2.1 estimates of unobserved clonotypes were used to assess repertoire richness. Generation probabilities were computed with OLGA for all TCRbeta clonotypes obtained by the gDNA method from several donors. The source is immuneACCESS, and TCRdb retained only in-frame sequences with V and J called. Part of the clones is not carried over; for the studies checked, unresolved V genes explain less than half of this, and the remainder is unexplained. From that table come the V and J calls and clone size; the DNA was used to work out D and trimming. Counted in this sample were just over 2,000,000 clones; approximately 94% of them appeared once. 0.9% to 1.3% of the sample is taken by the ten largest.

With respect to this clone: Its antigen has not been determined. Base quality data are lacking; no much larger clone is found one base away.

CD8 naive samples were obtained by positive selection for CCR7 among CD45RO-negative cells, yielding a CD45RA+CCR7+ population from which TemRA cells were excluded. The donors were healthy, HIV-negative adults who had no recently reported acute infections or vaccinations. Only Caucasian adults living in Nashville, Tennessee, USA were represented among the donors. After blood collection by leukapheresis, PBMCs were isolated using Ficoll-Histopaque density gradient centrifugation and then cryopreserved in the vapor phase of liquid nitrogen. Analytical flow cytometry was used to check the purity and quantity of every magnetically sorted T cell population. Each sorted fraction had its genomic DNA isolated and then quantified by UV absorbance on a Nanodrop 2000c. This TCR derives from a young man in good health. Sequenced sample: naive CD8+ T cells sorted from blood. What this sample's cell subset or site label stands for: CD45RA+CCR7+.

Here the CDR3 is given as CASSDLIHYEQYF. DNA sequence: TGCGCCAGCAGCGACCTGATACACTACGAGCAGTACTTC. The chain links TRBV4-1 with TRBJ2-7, with no confidently assigned D gene. The CDR3 holds 13 amino acids from the cysteine to the phenylalanine. Solely the CDR3 DNA is kept, with 39 bases framed from the first base. At the junction V is shortened by 5 bases and J by 3 bases, with 11 bases in between. According to the germline V gene, CDR1 reads MGHRA and CDR2 reads YSYEKL.